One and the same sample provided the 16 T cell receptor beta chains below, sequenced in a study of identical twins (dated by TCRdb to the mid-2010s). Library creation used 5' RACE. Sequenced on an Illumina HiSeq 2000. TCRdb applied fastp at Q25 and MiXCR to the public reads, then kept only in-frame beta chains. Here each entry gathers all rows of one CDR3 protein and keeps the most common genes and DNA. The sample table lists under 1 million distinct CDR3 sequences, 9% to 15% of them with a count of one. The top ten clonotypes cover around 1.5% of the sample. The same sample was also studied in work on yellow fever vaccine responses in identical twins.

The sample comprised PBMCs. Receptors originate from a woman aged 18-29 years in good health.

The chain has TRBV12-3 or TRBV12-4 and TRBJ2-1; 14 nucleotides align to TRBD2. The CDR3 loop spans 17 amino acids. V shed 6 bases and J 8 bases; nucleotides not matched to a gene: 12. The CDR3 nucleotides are TGTGCCAGCAGCCGACTAGCGGGAGGGCCAGAAGTCTATGAGCAGTTCTTC. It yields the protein CASSRLAGGPEVYEQFF.

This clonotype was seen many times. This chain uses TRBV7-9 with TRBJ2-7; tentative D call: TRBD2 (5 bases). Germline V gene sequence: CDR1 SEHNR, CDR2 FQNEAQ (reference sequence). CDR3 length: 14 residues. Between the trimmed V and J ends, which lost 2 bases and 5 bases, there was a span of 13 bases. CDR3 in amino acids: CASSLRGSWDEQYV. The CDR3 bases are TGTGCCAGCAGCTTACGAGGGAGCTGGGACGAGCAGTACGTC.

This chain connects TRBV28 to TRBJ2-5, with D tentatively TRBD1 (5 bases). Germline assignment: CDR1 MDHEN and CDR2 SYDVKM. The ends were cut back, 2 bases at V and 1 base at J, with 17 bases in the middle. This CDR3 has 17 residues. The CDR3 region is CASSLRQGRIFQETQYF. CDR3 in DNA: TGTGCCAGCAGTTTAAGGCAGGGTAGGATCTTCCAAGAGACCCAGTACTTC.

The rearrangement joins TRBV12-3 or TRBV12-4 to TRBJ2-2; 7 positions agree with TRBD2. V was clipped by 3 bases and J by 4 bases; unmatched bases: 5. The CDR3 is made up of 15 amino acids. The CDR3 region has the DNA TGTGCCAGCAGTTTTCTGGCGGGAGCCACCGGGGAGCTGTTTTTT. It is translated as CASSFLAGATGELFF.

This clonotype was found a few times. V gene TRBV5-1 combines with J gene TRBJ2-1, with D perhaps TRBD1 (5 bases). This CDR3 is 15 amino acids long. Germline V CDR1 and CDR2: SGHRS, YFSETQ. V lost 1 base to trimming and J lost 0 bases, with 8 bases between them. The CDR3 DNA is TGCGCCAGCAGCTTGAGTCAGGGCTCCTACAATGAGCAGTTCTTC. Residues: CASSLSQGSYNEQFF.

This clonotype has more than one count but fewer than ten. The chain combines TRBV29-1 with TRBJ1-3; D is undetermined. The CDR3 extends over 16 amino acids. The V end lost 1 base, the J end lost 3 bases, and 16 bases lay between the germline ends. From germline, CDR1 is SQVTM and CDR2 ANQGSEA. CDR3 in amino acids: CSVEVYRTVYGNTIYF. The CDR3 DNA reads TGCAGCGTTGAAGTTTACCGAACAGTCTATGGAAACACCATATATTTT.

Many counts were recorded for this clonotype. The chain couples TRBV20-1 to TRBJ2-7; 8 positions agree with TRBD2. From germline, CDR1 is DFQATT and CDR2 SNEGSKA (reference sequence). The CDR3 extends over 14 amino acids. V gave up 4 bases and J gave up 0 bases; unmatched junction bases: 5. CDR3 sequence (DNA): TGCAGTGCTAAAGGGACTAGTACCTCCTACGAGCAGTACTTC. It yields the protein CSAKGTSTSYEQYF.

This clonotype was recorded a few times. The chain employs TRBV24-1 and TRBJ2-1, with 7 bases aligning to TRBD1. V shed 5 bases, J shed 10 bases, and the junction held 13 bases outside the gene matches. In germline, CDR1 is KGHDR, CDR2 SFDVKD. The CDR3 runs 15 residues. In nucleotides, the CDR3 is TGTGCCACCAGTGGTCCTTTACAAGACAGGGACGAGCAGTTCTTC. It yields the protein CATSGPLQDRDEQFF.

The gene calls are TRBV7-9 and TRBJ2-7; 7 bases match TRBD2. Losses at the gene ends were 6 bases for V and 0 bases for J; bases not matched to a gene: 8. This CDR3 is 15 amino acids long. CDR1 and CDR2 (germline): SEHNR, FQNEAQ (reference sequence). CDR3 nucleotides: TGTGCCAGCAGTTGGGGGAGGGACTCCTCCTACGAGCAGTACTTC. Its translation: CASSWGRDSSYEQYF.

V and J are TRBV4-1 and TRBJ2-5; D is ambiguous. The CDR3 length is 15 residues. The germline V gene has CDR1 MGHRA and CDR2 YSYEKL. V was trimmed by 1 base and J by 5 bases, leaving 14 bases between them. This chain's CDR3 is CASSQVIAGSETQYF. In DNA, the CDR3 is TGCGCCAGCAGCCAAGTCATAGCCGGATCTGAGACCCAGTACTTC.

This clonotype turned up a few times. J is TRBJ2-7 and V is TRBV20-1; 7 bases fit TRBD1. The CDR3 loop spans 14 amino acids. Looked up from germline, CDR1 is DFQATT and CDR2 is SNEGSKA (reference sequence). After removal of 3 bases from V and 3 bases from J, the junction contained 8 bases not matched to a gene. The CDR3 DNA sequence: TGCAGTGCTAGTCGGGCAGGGGGAGACTACGAGCAGTACGTC. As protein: CSASRAGGDYEQYV.

This chain's CDR3 is CATSDPSGTYSYNEQFF. The CDR3 nucleotides read TGTGCCACCAGTGACCCATCCGGGACTTACTCCTACAATGAGCAGTTCTTC. The chain recombines TRBV24-1 with TRBJ2-1, with D perhaps TRBD2 (6 bases). Germline lookup yields CDR1 KGHDR and CDR2 SFDVKD. The ends were cut back, 4 bases at V and 0 bases at J, with 15 bases in the middle. This CDR3 spans 17 amino acids.

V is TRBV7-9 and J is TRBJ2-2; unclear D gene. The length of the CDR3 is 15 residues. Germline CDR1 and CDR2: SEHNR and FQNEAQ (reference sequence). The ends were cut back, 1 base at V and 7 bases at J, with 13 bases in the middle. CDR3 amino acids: CASSLVLNEFGELFF. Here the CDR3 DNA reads TGTGCCAGCAGCTTAGTTCTAAACGAATTCGGGGAGCTGTTTTTT.

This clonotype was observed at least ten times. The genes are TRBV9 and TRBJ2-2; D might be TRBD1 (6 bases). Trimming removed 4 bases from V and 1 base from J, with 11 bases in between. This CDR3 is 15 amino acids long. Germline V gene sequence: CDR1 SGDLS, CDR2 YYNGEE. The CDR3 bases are TGTGCCAGCAGCAACAGGGTTCGGAACACCGGGGAGCTGTTTTTT. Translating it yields CASSNRVRNTGELFF.

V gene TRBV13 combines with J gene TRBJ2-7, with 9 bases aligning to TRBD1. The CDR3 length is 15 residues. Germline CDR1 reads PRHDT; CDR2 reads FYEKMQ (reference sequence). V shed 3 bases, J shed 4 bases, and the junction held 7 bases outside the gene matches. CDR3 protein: CASSFTGTGQYEQYF. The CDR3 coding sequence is TGTGCCAGCAGCTTCACCGGGACAGGGCAATACGAGCAGTACTTC. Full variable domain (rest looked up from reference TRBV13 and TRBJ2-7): AAGVIQSPRHLIKEKRETATLKCYPIPRHDTVYWYQQGPGQDPQFLISFYEKMQSDKGSIPDRFSAQQFSDYHSELNMSSLELGDSALYFCASSFTGTGQYEQYFGPGTRLTVT.

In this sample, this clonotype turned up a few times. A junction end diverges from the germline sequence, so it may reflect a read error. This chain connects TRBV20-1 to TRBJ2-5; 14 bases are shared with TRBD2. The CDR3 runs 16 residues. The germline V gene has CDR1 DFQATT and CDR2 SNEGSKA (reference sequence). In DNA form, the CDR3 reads TGCTGTGCTAGAGTCTCTGGGACTAGCGGGAGTGCGACCCAGTACTTC. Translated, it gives CCARVSGTSGSATQYF.